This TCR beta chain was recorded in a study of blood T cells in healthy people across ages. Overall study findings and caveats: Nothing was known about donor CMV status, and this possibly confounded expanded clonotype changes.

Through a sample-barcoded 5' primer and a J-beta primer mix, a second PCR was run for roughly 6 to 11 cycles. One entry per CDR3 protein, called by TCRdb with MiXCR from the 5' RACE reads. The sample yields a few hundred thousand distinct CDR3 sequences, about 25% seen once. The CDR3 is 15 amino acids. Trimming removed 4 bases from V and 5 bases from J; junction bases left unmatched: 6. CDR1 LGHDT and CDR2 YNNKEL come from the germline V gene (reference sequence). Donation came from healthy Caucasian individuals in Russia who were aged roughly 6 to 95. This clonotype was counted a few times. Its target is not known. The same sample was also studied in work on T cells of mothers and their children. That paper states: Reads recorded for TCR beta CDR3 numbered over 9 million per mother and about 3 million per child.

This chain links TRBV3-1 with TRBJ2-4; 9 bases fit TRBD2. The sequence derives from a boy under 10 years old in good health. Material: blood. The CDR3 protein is CASSRAGGGQNIQYF. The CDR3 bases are TGTGCCAGCAGCCGAGCGGGAGGCGGCCAAAACATTCAGTACTTC.